Here is one T cell receptor beta chain with its context. Its recognized antigen is unknown. Base qualities are not recorded, but no much larger clone differs from it by a single base. The trial excluded patients who had a history of autoimmune disease or were on systemic immunosuppression. In every dose cohort, peripheral blood was drawn for TCR sequencing at baseline, cycle 4 day 1, and cycle 7 day 1. The samples were drawn from a first-in-human, open-label, multicenter phase I dose-escalation trial of ivuxolimab. Adults with locally advanced or metastatic head and neck squamous cell, hepatocellular, melanoma or renal cell carcinoma were enrolled in the trial. CD4+ and CD8+ T cells were sorted separately from peripheral blood before TCR sequencing. This sample is part of a study of OX40 agonist ivuxolimab in advanced cancers. Looking at the study overall: Ivuxolimab, which targeted the costimulatory receptor OX40 (CD134), was an agonistic, fully human IgG2 monoclonal antibody. Intravenous ivuxolimab was administered to patients every 2 weeks at six dose levels: 0.01, 0.1, 0.3, 1.5, 3 and 10 mg/kg. Of the roughly 54 patients in dose escalation, some 19 had hepatocellular carcinoma, around 15 had melanoma, 9 had renal cell carcinoma and 9 had head and neck cancer. In the dose-escalation cohort, approximately 82% of patients were male, and the mean age was 60 years with a range of about 20 to 80. Patients were allowed to have had prior anti-PD-1, anti-PD-L1 or anti-CTLA-4 therapy, and 40% to 45% of the dose-escalation patients had previously received checkpoint inhibitors. Partial responses occurred in three dose-escalation patients, of whom one had hepatocellular carcinoma and two had cutaneous melanoma. Peripheral TCRbeta sequencing was intended to test whether TCR sequence diversity was altered and clonal T-cell expansion was caused by ivuxolimab. The paper reports the monotherapy dose-escalation portion (N of about 47 patients) of the phase I ivuxolimab trial. General study outcomes and caveats: Clonal expansion of both CD4+ and CD8+ blood T cells was observed from baseline to week 6 at doses 0.1 to 3.0 mg/kg. Low levels of normalized T-cell clonal expansion were also seen in some nonresponding patients. Which antigens the clonally expanded peripheral T cells were specific for was not determined. On average, CD8+ T cells showed more expanded clones than CD4+ T cells after ivuxolimab. In the 0.1-3.0 mg/kg groups, partial responders had among the lowest normalized peripheral clonal expansion, particularly in CD8+ T cells.

Genomic DNA was extracted from sorted cells for sequencing of the TCRbeta CDR3 region. The immunoSEQ Assay was used for sequencing of TCRbeta CDR3 regions. Here the immuneACCESS table is served through TCRdb, limited to in-frame sequences with V and J called. Missing clones are a known gap in these copies; in checked studies unresolved V genes cover under half, and the rest lacks a known reason. A total of about 77,000 clones appear in this sample, 65% to 85% of them only once. The leading ten clones occupy 0.76% of the sample. The source of this sequence is an adult with an advanced solid tumor such as melanoma, head and neck, liver or kidney cancer. The material sequenced was CD4+ or CD8+ T cells sorted from blood, taken in a trial of the OX40 agonist ivuxolimab.

The CDR3 protein sequence reads: CAINRGFNEQFF. The DNA sequence reads TGTGCCATCAATCGTGGATTTAATGAGCAGTTCTTC. Recombination joined TRBV10-3 with TRBJ2-1; too little of a D gene remains to name it. The V and J ends are trimmed by 7 bases and 7 bases, leaving 11 bases between them. From cysteine to phenylalanine, the CDR3 is 12 amino acids long. CDR3 DNA is the only sequence kept; it has 36 bases, read in frame from the first base. Reading the germline V gene gives CDR1 ENHRY and CDR2 SYGVKD.